The 14 T cell receptor beta chains reported below all come from one sample, sequenced in a study of T cells in Graves' hyperthyroidism and ophthalmopathy. The CDR3 regions of TCR beta were amplified from RNA transcripts. HTBI primers were the set used in a first-round RT-PCR of the TCR CDR3. TCRdb re-analysed the multiplex PCR reads in MiXCR, keeping a single row per CDR3 protein. This table holds about 98,000 distinct CDR3 sequences, approximately 40% found once. Sequencing was carried out using peripheral blood or thyroid tissue (not recorded which). The receptors originated from a woman aged 25 to 45 with Graves' hyperthyroidism.

The V gene is TRBV14, the J gene TRBJ2-7; unclear D gene. This CDR3 contains 15 residues. CDR1 SGHDN and CDR2 FVKESK come from the germline V gene. With 4 bases removed from V and 0 bases from J, the gap between germline ends came to 13 bases. The CDR3 nucleotides read TGTGCCAGCAGCCGAGGACCCACGGGCTCCTACGAGCAGTACTTC. It yields the protein CASSRGPTGSYEQYF.

This chain links TRBV7-9 with TRBJ1-2; 7 nucleotides line up with TRBD1. The CDR3 has 16 amino acids. CDR1 and CDR2 (germline): SEHNR, FQNEAQ (reference sequence). V lost 5 bases and J lost 7; bases outside the gene matches: 16. The CDR3 loop reads CASSPGGGLETSGYTF. Written as DNA, the CDR3 is TGTGCCAGCAGCCCGGGAGGGGGCTTAGAGACGAGTGGCTACACCTTC.

As concerns this clonotype: The junction departs from germline at one end; a sequencing error may be responsible. The J gene is TRBJ2-7, the V gene TRBV5-4; 9 nucleotides align to TRBD2. This CDR3 is built from 12 residues. The V gene's germline CDR1 is SGHNT and CDR2 YYREEE (reference sequence). The CDR3 sequence is CTSSGRYGEQYF. Here the CDR3 DNA reads TGTACCAGCAGCGGGAGGTATGGCGAGCAGTACTTC.

The gene calls are TRBV20-1 and TRBJ2-7, with 10 bases lining up with TRBD2. V shed 5 bases, J shed 0 bases, and the junction held 4 bases outside the gene matches. This CDR3 is 14 amino acids long. Germline V gene lookup returns CDR1 DFQATT and CDR2 SNEGSKA (reference sequence). The CDR3 nucleotides are TGCAGTGCTGCACCTAGCGGGAGCTCCTACGAGCAGTACTTC. This translates into CSAAPSGSSYEQYF.

A remark on this clonotype: One end of the junction is discordant with germline, which a read error may explain. The chain recombines TRBV7-3 with TRBJ2-6, with D possibly matching TRBD2 (5 bases). CDR3 length: 14 amino acids. Germline CDR1 and CDR2: SGHTA and FQGTGA. CDR3 in amino acids: CASSLGSGPNTEAF. CDR3 nucleotides: TGTGCCAGCAGCTTAGGGAGTGGTCCGAACACTGAAGCTTTC.

The CDR3 DNA reads as TGTGCCAGCAGCCTGATAGGTCTTGAGGGCTACACCTTC. Its translation is CASSLIGLEGYTF. This chain joins TRBV7-3 and TRBJ1-2, with D hard to call. Per germline, CDR1 SGHTA and CDR2 FQGTGA. The CDR3 spans 13 residues. Trimming removed 5 bases from V and 8 bases from J, with 15 bases in between.

This clonotype was counted ten times or more. The CDR3 is CASSYAGGSGYTF. As DNA, the CDR3 is TGTGCCAGCAGTTATGCAGGGGGTAGTGGCTACACCTTC. The chain employs TRBV6-5 and TRBJ1-2; the match to TRBD1 covers 7 bases. The J segment lost 7 bases and the V segment lost 3 bases, leaving 5 bases of the junction unmatched. CDR1 and CDR2 from the germline V gene are MNHEY and SVGAGI. The CDR3 is 13 amino acids.

This clonotype was seen at least ten times. J is TRBJ1-4 and V is TRBV27, with D tentatively TRBD1 (5 bases). V lost 4 bases and J lost 4, with 10 bases in between. This CDR3 is 14 amino acids long. CDR1 and CDR2 from the germline V gene are MNHEY and SMNVEV (reference sequence). This chain's CDR3 is CASSYGTHNEKLFF. The CDR3, as DNA: TGTGCCAGCAGTTATGGGACGCATAATGAAAAACTGTTTTTT.

Many counts were recorded for this clonotype. This chain joins TRBV24-1 and TRBJ2-7; 7 bases are a match to TRBD2. Germline lookup yields CDR1 KGHDR and CDR2 SFDVKD. This CDR3 is 15 amino acids long. The trim removed 1 base at V and 3 bases at J, leaving 5 bases unmatched. The CDR3 protein is CATSDFTGGRYEQYF. The CDR3 DNA is TGTGCCACCAGTGATTTTACGGGAGGCCGCTACGAGCAGTACTTC.

On this clonotype itself: One junction end disagrees with the germline gene, perhaps due to a read error. The V gene is TRBV9, the J gene TRBJ1-1; no definite D call. The germline CDR1 and CDR2 sequences are SGDLS and YYNGEE. This CDR3 is 16 amino acids long. As DNA, the CDR3 is TGTGCCAGCTCACCGGAACAGACACTCATGAACACTGAAGCTCTCTTT. Translation gives CASSPEQTLMNTEALF. The full variable domain, in which reference TRBV9 and TRBJ1-1 provide the parts outside the CDR3, is DSGVTQTPKHLITATGQRVTLRCSPRSGDLSVYWYQQSLDQGLQFLIQYYNGEERAKGNILERFSAQQFPDLHSELNLSSLELGDSALYFCASSPEQTLMNTEALFGQGTRLTVV.

The rearrangement links TRBV15 to TRBJ1-3, with D uncertain. This CDR3 comprises 14 residues. Germline assignment: CDR1 LNHNV and CDR2 YYDKDF (reference sequence). V lost 3 bases to trimming and J lost 4 bases, with 10 bases between them. As DNA, the CDR3 is TGTGCCACCAGCAGCGGTAGTATCGGAAACACCATATATTTT. Translated: CATSSGSIGNTIYF.

This clonotype was observed at least ten times. This chain connects TRBV27 to TRBJ1-5; no definite D call. This CDR3 contains 12 residues. The germline gives CDR1 MNHEY, CDR2 SMNVEV (reference sequence). V lost 3 bases and J 5 bases, leaving 5 bases between the germline ends. The CDR3 DNA reads as TGTGCCAGCAGTTTTTTGGATCAGCCCCAGCATTTT. It encodes CASSFLDQPQHF.

This clonotype was observed many times. This chain uses TRBV6-5 with TRBJ1-1, with 7 bases matching TRBD1. After removal of 5 bases from V and 5 bases from J, the junction contained 2 bases not matched to a gene. This CDR3 has 12 residues. In germline, CDR1 is MNHEY, CDR2 SVGAGI. CDR3 DNA: TGTGCCAGCAGTCCACAGGGGACTGAAGCTTTCTTT. Its translation: CASSPQGTEAFF.

This clonotype showed up many times. The chain carries TRBV2 and TRBJ1-4, with D unresolved. With 4 bases removed from V and 4 bases from J, the gap between germline ends came to 4 bases. The CDR3 is 12 residues long. Germline assignment: CDR1 SNHLY and CDR2 FYNNEI. The CDR3 bases are TGTGCCAGCAGTGTGTTTAATGAAAAACTGTTTTTT. Encoded protein: CASSVFNEKLFF.